The text below deals with one TCR beta chain. Relative to the germline gene, one junction end is altered; a read error may explain this. This record comes from a study of tumor and adjacent non-tumor tissue in lung cancer. Study-level background: Histology: 11 to 13 adenocarcinoma, a couple of squamous cell carcinoma, 1 small cell lung cancer.

The template was RNA from unsorted bulk tissue. More than 3 cm separated this lung sample from the edge of the tumor. The library came from three nested PCR rounds adapted from ARM-PCR protocols. TCRdb itself ran the multiplex PCR reads through MiXCR, one entry per CDR3 protein. The sample yields under 85,000 distinct CDR3 sequences, about 80% seen once. The CDR3 spans 13 residues. Germline CDR1 is MNHNS and CDR2 is SASEGT. The chain carries TRBV6-1 and TRBJ2-1; 7 nucleotides agree with TRBD1. Sequencing input: distant non-tumor lung tissue. The receptor was derived from a man between 65 and 85 years old with non-small cell lung cancer. The CDR3 region has the DNA TGTGCCAGCTGGACAGGTTCATACAATGAGCAGCTCTTC. Its translation is CASWTGSYNEQLF.